This T cell receptor (beta chain) is drawn from a study of shared clonotypes between healthy human individuals. Turning to the study itself: The donors, a couple of women and a few men, were aged 18 to 49.

Worth noting for this clone: This same CDR3 is encoded by further DNA sequences in the sample.

Germline trimming cut 2 bases from V and 4 bases from J; bases unmatched to any gene: 1. Germline V gene lookup returns CDR1 MNHNS and CDR2 SASEGT. The CDR3 sequence is 15 residues long. This table comes from immunoSEQ multiplex PCR, and its TCRdb copy is limited to in-frame clones, with some not included. Of about 2.5 million clones detected, under 95% appear once; the ten largest clones hold more than 0.35%. This clonotype originated in a man younger than 35 in good health. Some clones in this sample may be carry-over from other donors' samples. The specimen sequenced was naive CD4+ T cells from PBMCs. Documented subset: CD45RA+ positively selected. The rearrangement joins TRBV6-1 to TRBJ2-6, with 8 nucleotides matching TRBD1. This chain's CDR3 is CASSEQGAGANVLTF. The CDR3 DNA reads as TGTGCCAGCAGTGAACAGGGGGCCGGGGCCAACGTCCTGACTTTC.